The TCR beta chain described here comes from a study of beta chain features in type 1 diabetes. Findings and caveats of the study: The naive, central memory and Treg TCRB repertoires showed an apparent similarity that was greater among patients than among healthy donors.

This clone was observed at least ten times. Its specificity is not known. Blood was collected once per donor into heparin, averaging around 120 mL. The investigators reverse transcribed all of the isolated RNA, so they sequenced expressed TCRB transcripts. Sequencing was performed with immunoSEQ multiplex PCR; in TCRdb, only in-frame clones are kept and a portion is missing. The sample has about 290,000 clones, 8% seen once. Germline V CDR1 and CDR2: MDHEN, SYDVKM. This CDR3 contains 13 residues. V was pared by 7 bases and J by 1 base, with 10 bases between. Material for sequencing was central memory CD4+ T cells from blood. The TCR was taken from a woman aged 18-29 years in good health. The rearrangement uses TRBV28 and TRBJ1-2; D remains unclear. In DNA, the CDR3 is TGTGCCAGCACGGCAGACCATAACTATGGCTACACCTTC. Translated, it gives CASTADHNYGYTF.